This record concerns one TCR beta chain sequence. Its specificity is not known. The donors, all of them Caucasian adults, lived in Nashville, Tennessee. The authors divided CD4+ cells into CD45RA+ naive and CD45RA-negative memory subsets. Assay: immunoSEQ multiplex PCR; the TCRdb copy retains only in-frame clones and omits some. Seen here are roughly 2,500,000 clones, roughly 93% observed once, and the top ten hold about 0.39%. This CDR3 has 16 amino acids. V was trimmed by 7 bases and J by 1 base, leaving 19 bases between them. Per the germline V gene, CDR1 is SEHNR and CDR2 is FQNEAQ (reference sequence). The record originates from a study of shared clonotypes between healthy human individuals. Regarding the study as a whole: What limited the represented genetic and exposure-history diversity was the small number of donors. Clonotypes which were not shared had lower generation probabilities than clonotypes that all four donors shared.

Sequenced input: naive CD4+ T cells from PBMCs. The subset denotes: CD45RA+ positively selected. The receptor was isolated from a man between 18 and 35 years old in good health. Some clones in this sample may be carry-over from other donors' samples. The chain links TRBV7-9 to TRBJ1-1, with D uncertain. The CDR3 coding sequence is TGTGCCAGCAACGCGAGGAAGGCGGAAACGAACACTGAAGCTTTCTTT. Translated: CASNARKAETNTEAFF.